This passage covers 24 T cell receptor beta chains from one sample sequenced in a study of stem cell transplantation in POMP-related autoinflammatory disease (dated by TCRdb to about 2021). The sample's time point label is to be understood as: after hematopoietic stem cell transplant. The method behind the library was the immunoSEQ multiplex PCR assay. This immuneACCESS table, as held by TCRdb, lists in-frame sequences with V and J called but not all clones. Of the missing ones, under half trace to an unresolved V gene in checked studies; the others have no known cause. The sample table shows some 68,000 clones, and more than 75% are seen once. The ten most abundant clones make up around 0.72% of the sample. The sequenced sample was CD4+ T cells from PBMCs, obtained after stem cell transplantation. The receptors derive from a human patient with POMP-related autoinflammation and immune dysregulation (PRAID). A transplant means some T cells may be of graft donor rather than patient origin.

The chain joins TRBV2 to TRBJ1-5, with D perhaps TRBD1 (5 bases). CDR1 and CDR2 from the germline V gene are SNHLY and FYNNEI. V lost 4 bases to trimming and J lost 4 bases, with 8 bases between them. The CDR3 is 13 amino acids. CDR3 region: CASSADKNQPQHF. In DNA, the CDR3 is TGTGCCAGCAGTGCGGACAAGAATCAGCCCCAGCATTTT.

This chain uses TRBV9 with TRBJ2-1; 9 positions agree with TRBD2. Looked up from germline, CDR1 is SGDLS and CDR2 is YYNGEE. There are 15 residues in the CDR3. The ends lost 2 bases at V and 4 bases at J; junction bases unmatched: 4. The CDR3 is CASSVASGDYNEQFF. The CDR3, as DNA: TGTGCCAGCAGCGTGGCTAGCGGGGATTACAATGAGCAGTTCTTC.

The chain recombines TRBV5-4 with TRBJ2-7; 10 bases fit TRBD2. The V gene's germline CDR1 is SGHNT and CDR2 YYREEE (reference sequence). The CDR3 runs to 15 residues. After removal of 0 bases from V and 4 bases from J, the junction contained 4 bases not matched to a gene. The CDR3 here is CASSLGGTSEYEQYF. The CDR3 region has the DNA TGTGCCAGCAGCTTGGGGGGGACTAGCGAATACGAGCAGTACTTC.

This clone was seen a few times. The chain is built from TRBV10-1 and TRBJ1-5; a weak D match, TRBD1 (6 bases). The germline V and J ends were trimmed by 7 bases and 2 bases, with 12 bases remaining between them. The CDR3 consists of 14 residues. Looked up from germline, CDR1 is WNHNN and CDR2 is SYGVQD (reference sequence). The CDR3 nucleotides read TGCGCCAGCACGGGCAGGGGAGGCAATCAGCCCCAGCATTTT. This encodes CASTGRGGNQPQHF.

This clone turned up a few times. As DNA, the CDR3 is TGTGCCAGCAGCATGGGCCGGTTCACCGGGGAGCTGTTTTTT. It is translated as CASSMGRFTGELFF. V gene TRBV2 combines with J gene TRBJ2-2, with D unclear. Germline V gene sequence: CDR1 SNHLY, CDR2 FYNNEI. This CDR3 spans 14 amino acids. The V gene lost 6 bases and the J gene lost 4 bases, with 12 bases spanning the gap. The variable domain in full, with the rest retrieved from reference TRBV2 and TRBJ2-2, is EPEVTQTPSHQVTQMGQEVILRCVPISNHLYFYWYRQILGQKVEFLVSFYNNEISEKSEIFDDQFSVERPDGSNFTLKIRSTKLEDSAMYFCASSMGRFTGELFFGEGSRLTVL.

V and J are TRBV7-6 and TRBJ2-5; D is perhaps TRBD2 (6 bases). Germline CDR1 SGHVS, CDR2 FNYEAQ. The CDR3 is 15 residues long. V dropped 1 base and J dropped 5 bases, with 14 bases sitting between them. CDR3 in DNA: TGTGCCAGCAGCTTAGGACCGGGAGTGGAGGAGACCCAGTACTTC. Amino acids: CASSLGPGVEETQYF.

The rearrangement uses TRBV14 and TRBJ2-6, with a weak D call TRBD2 (6 bases). This CDR3 region has 17 residues. The germline V gene encodes CDR1 SGHDN and CDR2 FVKESK. Trimming shortened V by 4 bases and J by 2 bases, and 15 bases separated the two germline ends. The CDR3 nucleotides read TGTGCCAGCAGCCGCCGGGACTTTTACCCTGGGGCCAACGTCCTGACTTTC. This translates into CASSRRDFYPGANVLTF.

This rearrangement joins TRBV5-1 to TRBJ1-1; the D gene is possibly TRBD1 (5 bases). V was pared by 2 bases and J by 4 bases, with 9 bases between. The CDR3 has 13 residues. The V gene's germline CDR1 is SGHRS and CDR2 YFSETQ. The CDR3 reads CASSFGGFTEAFF. CDR3 in DNA: TGCGCCAGCAGCTTCGGGGGGTTCACTGAAGCTTTCTTT.

The rearrangement links TRBV27 to TRBJ1-2; 10 bases map to TRBD1. Germline V gene sequence: CDR1 MNHEY, CDR2 SMNVEV (reference sequence). The CDR3 spans 14 residues. Trimming took 6 bases from V and 7 from J; bases not matched to a gene: 8. CDR3 nucleotides: TGTGCCAGCAGGCCTTCGGGACAGGGGCTTGGCTACACCTTC. It translates to CASRPSGQGLGYTF.

The V call is TRBV10-3, the J call TRBJ2-7, with 9 positions matching TRBD2. The germline CDR1 and CDR2 sequences are ENHRY and SYGVKD. This CDR3 has 15 residues. V gave up 4 bases and J gave up 1 base; unmatched junction bases: 5. The CDR3: CAISAGTSSSYEQYF. The CDR3, as DNA: TGTGCCATCAGTGCGGGGACTAGCAGTTCCTACGAGCAGTACTTC.

This clone has only one observation. The chain is built from TRBV5-1 and TRBJ2-2, with 8 bases aligning to TRBD1. Germline V lookup: CDR1 SGHRS, CDR2 YFSETQ. The CDR3 is 16 amino acids. V trimming: 1 base; J trimming: 3 bases; junction bases outside the gene matches: 5. CDR3 bases: TGCGCCAGCAGCTTGCAGGGGGCGAGAGACACCGGGGAGCTGTTTTTT. Its protein is CASSLQGARDTGELFF.

This clone was seen only once. This same CDR3 is encoded by further DNA sequences in the sample. This sequence joins TRBV5-1 and TRBJ2-6; 7 nucleotides agree with TRBD1. After removal of 3 bases from V and 1 base from J, the junction contained 1 base not matched to a gene. There are 15 residues in the CDR3. Looked up from germline, CDR1 is SGHRS and CDR2 is YFSETQ. The CDR3 here is CASSSTGSGANVLTF. CDR3 bases: TGCGCCAGCAGCTCGACAGGGTCTGGGGCCAACGTCCTGACTTTC.

The chain links TRBV24-1 to TRBJ1-5; 10 positions agree with TRBD1. The CDR3 covers 16 residues. Germline V gene data show CDR1 as KGHDR and CDR2 as SFDVKD. V gave up 2 bases and J gave up 5 bases; unmatched junction bases: 5. CDR3 amino acids: CATSDSWGTGDQPQHF. The DNA of the CDR3 is TGTGCCACCAGTGATTCATGGGGGACAGGGGATCAGCCCCAGCATTTT.

The chain recombines TRBV30 with TRBJ2-7; 7 bases line up with TRBD2. The CDR3 is 12 amino acids. The V gene's germline CDR1 is GTSNPN and CDR2 SVGIG (reference sequence). The trim removed 3 bases at V and 3 bases at J, leaving 2 bases unmatched. The chain's CDR3 is CAWSTGGYEQYF. As DNA, the CDR3 is TGTGCCTGGAGCACGGGGGGCTACGAGCAGTACTTC. Full variable domain (outside the CDR3, taken from reference TRBV30 and TRBJ2-7): SQTIHQWPATLVQPVGSPLSLECTVEGTSNPNLYWYRQAAGRGLQLLFYSVGIGQISSEVPQNLSASRPQDRQFILSSKKLLLSDSGFYLCAWSTGGYEQYFGPGTRLTVT.

The rearrangement joins TRBV5-1 to TRBJ2-5; TRBD2 matches at 12 bases. The CDR3 sequence is 17 residues long. V lost 4 bases and J lost 1; bases outside the gene matches: 8. Germline CDR1 SGHRS, CDR2 YFSETQ. The CDR3 reads CASSQIRTSGTQETQYF. CDR3 bases: TGCGCCAGCAGCCAGATCCGGACTAGCGGGACCCAAGAGACCCAGTACTTC.

The chain has TRBV28 and TRBJ2-5, with 9 bases fitting TRBD1. Germline V CDR1 and CDR2: MDHEN, SYDVKM. With 5 bases clipped from V and 3 bases from J, the junction kept 7 bases outside the gene matches. The CDR3 is made up of 15 amino acids. The CDR3 coding sequence is TGTGCCAGCAGTCGGACAGGGGAGGAGGAAGAGACCCAGTACTTC. Its protein is CASSRTGEEEETQYF.

This chain joins TRBV15 and TRBJ2-3; D is possibly TRBD1 (5 bases). Germline loops: CDR1 LNHNV, CDR2 YYDKDF (reference sequence). This CDR3 region has 15 residues. V lost 5 bases and J lost 4, with 16 bases in between. Written as DNA, the CDR3 is TGTGCCACCAGCGGAGCCAGGGTAAGGGCAGATACGCAGTATTTT. Translating gives CATSGARVRADTQYF.

The rearrangement joins TRBV6-5 to TRBJ2-2; D unresolved. Germline values: CDR1 MNHEY, CDR2 SVGAGI. The V gene lost 5 bases and the J gene lost 6 bases, with 7 bases spanning the gap. CDR3 size: 12 residues. The CDR3 loop is CASSHLPGELFF. CDR3 sequence (DNA): TGTGCCAGCAGTCATCTTCCCGGGGAGCTGTTTTTT.

The genes are TRBV28 and TRBJ1-6, with TRBD1 matching 7 bases. Trimming removed 5 bases from V and 0 bases from J; junction bases left unmatched: 4. Per the germline V gene, CDR1 is MDHEN and CDR2 is SYDVKM. This CDR3 spans 16 amino acids. The CDR3 reads CASSETGSSYNSPLHF. The DNA for the CDR3 is TGTGCCAGCAGTGAGACAGGGAGCTCCTATAATTCACCCCTCCACTTT.

The chain couples TRBV5-1 to TRBJ2-6; no firm D call. The V end was cut by 1 base, the J end by 0 bases, with 11 bases between. From germline, CDR1 is SGHRS and CDR2 YFSETQ. The CDR3 runs to 17 residues. This CDR3 reads CASSLISGTSGANVLTF. The CDR3 region has the DNA TGCGCCAGCAGCTTGATATCGGGCACCTCTGGGGCCAACGTCCTGACTTTC.

J is TRBJ2-7 and V is TRBV7-3; D is unresolved. CDR3 length: 13 residues. Germline V gene data show CDR1 as SGHTA and CDR2 as FQGTGA. Trimming took off 2 bases at V and 3 bases at J, with 8 bases between the two ends. The CDR3 region has the DNA TGTGCCAGCAGCTTAGGAGCGATCTACGAGCAGTACTTC. Translated: CASSLGAIYEQYF. Using reference TRBV7-3 and TRBJ2-7 for the parts outside the CDR3, the full variable domain is GAGVSQTPSNKVTEKGKYVELRCDPISGHTALYWYRQSLGQGPEFLIYFQGTGAADDSGLPNDRFFAVRPEGSVSTLKIQRTERGDSAVYLCASSLGAIYEQYFGPGTRLTVT.

V gene TRBV28 combines with J gene TRBJ2-1, with a possible D match to TRBD1 (6 bases). CDR3 length: 15 residues. Trimming took 4 bases from V and 7 from J, leaving 17 bases between them. The germline V gene encodes CDR1 MDHEN and CDR2 SYDVKM. Here the CDR3 reads CASSSVGDIRNEQFF. CDR3 in DNA: TGTGCCAGCAGTTCCGTAGGGGACATCAGAAATGAGCAGTTCTTC.

This clone was counted a single time. The chain couples TRBV3-1 (or the pseudogene TRBV3-2) to TRBJ1-4, with 7 bases matching TRBD1. Germline V CDR1 and CDR2: LGHDT, YNNKEL (reference sequence). Unmatched junction bases numbered 7, after V lost 1 base and J lost 2 bases. There are 17 residues in the CDR3. In DNA, the CDR3 is TGTGCCAGCAGCCAAGTCCGGGACAGCCAGACTAATGAAAAACTGTTTTTT. It codes for CASSQVRDSQTNEKLFF.

This clone was recorded once. The rearrangement links TRBV7-2 to TRBJ1-6, with D unresolved. Germline CDR1 reads SGHTA; CDR2 reads FQGNSA. The CDR3 covers 14 residues. Trimming took 2 bases from V and 10 from J, leaving 12 bases between them. CDR3: CASSLREGPSPLHF. The DNA for the CDR3 is TGTGCCAGCAGCTTAAGAGAGGGCCCCTCACCCCTCCACTTT.